A single sample gave rise to the 27 T cell receptor beta chains below, sequenced in a study of cytomegalovirus exposure and HLA in healthy donors. 60 Vbeta and 13 Jbeta primers were used in PCR. The repertoire was sequenced with immunoSEQ multiplex PCR; TCRdb's copy has only in-frame clones and lacks some. The table records 50,000 to 65,000 clones, approximately 75% of them present only once. The sample comprised PBMCs. The receptors come from a man aged 50 or older in good health and CMV-seropositive.

This clone was seen more than once but under ten times. V is TRBV5-1 and J is TRBJ1-1, with D possibly TRBD1 on 5 matching bases. Germline V gives CDR1 SGHRS, CDR2 YFSETQ. CDR3 length: 14 amino acids. Trimming left V 0 bases short and J 1 base short, with 7 bases between. As DNA, the CDR3 is TGCGCCAGCAGCTTGGGACAGACGAACACTGAAGCTTTCTTT. The encoded protein is CASSLGQTNTEAFF. Variable domain in full (rest from reference TRBV5-1 and TRBJ1-1): KAGVTQTPRYLIKTRGQQVTLSCSPISGHRSVSWYQQTPGQGLQFLFEYFSETQRNKGNFPGRFSGRQFSNSRSEMNVSTLELGDSALYLCASSLGQTNTEAFFGQGTRLTVV.

V gene TRBV4-2 combines with J gene TRBJ1-4, with a weak D call TRBD1 (6 bases). The germline V gene encodes CDR1 LGHNA and CDR2 YNFKEQ. V was clipped by 0 bases and J by 0 bases, with 11 bases between them. There are 17 residues in the CDR3. DNA for the CDR3: TGTGCCAGCAGCCAAGAACACAGGGCTTCAACTAATGAAAAACTGTTTTTT. Amino acid sequence: CASSQEHRASTNEKLFF.

This clone came up a few times. The rearrangement joins TRBV5-1 to TRBJ1-4; TRBD1 agrees at 9 bases. The V and J ends lost 4 bases and 7 bases, in that order; junction bases with no gene match: 5. Germline lookup yields CDR1 SGHRS and CDR2 YFSETQ. This CDR3 has 14 residues. The chain's CDR3 is CASSTGGGGEKLFF. CDR3 bases: TGCGCCAGCAGCACAGGGGGCGGTGGTGAAAAACTGTTTTTT.

The chain recombines TRBV10-3 with TRBJ2-2; perhaps TRBD1 as D (6 bases). Trimming cost V 4 bases and J 6 bases, with 12 bases left between them. Germline V gene sequence: CDR1 ENHRY, CDR2 SYGVKD. The CDR3 runs to 14 residues. The CDR3 here is CAISGGGASGELFF. In nucleotides, the CDR3 is TGTGCCATCAGTGGTGGGGGCGCTTCCGGGGAGCTGTTTTTT.

The rearrangement joins TRBV15 to TRBJ1-1; 8 positions match TRBD1. Germline V CDR1 and CDR2: LNHNV, YYDKDF (reference sequence). The CDR3 is 15 amino acids. Trimming took 0 bases from V and 6 from J; bases not matched to a gene: 6. Written as DNA, the CDR3 is TGTGCCACCAGCAGAGATCGTCAGGGGGCCCCTGAAGCTTTCTTT. As protein: CATSRDRQGAPEAFF.

CDR3 region: CASRLRGGNEKLFF. CDR3 nucleotide sequence: TGTGCCAGCAGGCTCAGGGGCGGGAATGAAAAACTGTTTTTT. The chain carries TRBV6-6 and TRBJ1-4; the D gene is possibly TRBD1 (6 bases). V was pared by 6 bases and J by 5 bases, with 13 bases between. This CDR3 comprises 14 residues. Germline V gene data show CDR1 as MNHNY and CDR2 as SVGAGI (reference sequence).

This clone appeared a few times. CDR3 sequence reads: CASSYRDNGETQYF. The CDR3 DNA is TGTGCCAGCAGCTACCGGGACAATGGCGAGACCCAGTACTTC. The genes are TRBV13 and TRBJ2-5, with D possibly being TRBD1 (6 bases). V shed 4 bases and J shed 5 bases, with 14 bases lying between them. This CDR3 contains 14 residues. CDR1 and CDR2 from the germline V gene are PRHDT and FYEKMQ (reference sequence).

The J gene is TRBJ1-6, the V gene TRBV4-1; 11 nucleotides match TRBD1. From germline, CDR1 is MGHRA and CDR2 YSYEKL. Trimming at V came to 4 bases and at J to 9 bases, leaving 5 bases not matched to a gene. The CDR3 runs 15 residues. CDR3: CASSPGQGVVSPLHF. In nucleotides, the CDR3 is TGCGCCAGCAGCCCGGGACAGGGGGTTGTTTCACCCCTCCACTTT.

The gene calls are TRBV5-5 and TRBJ2-7; 7 positions match TRBD2. V dropped 4 bases and J dropped 3; count of bases not matched to a gene: 10. Germline assignment: CDR1 SGHKS and CDR2 YYEKEE (reference sequence). There are 15 residues in the CDR3. The CDR3 coding sequence is TGTGCCAGCAGCACCGGGACTACATCATACTACGAGCAGTACTTC. This encodes CASSTGTTSYYEQYF.

The V gene is TRBV25-1, the J gene TRBJ1-2; a weak D match, TRBD1 (6 bases). V shed 3 bases and J shed 4 bases, with 15 bases lying between them. Germline loops: CDR1 MGHDK, CDR2 SYGVNS. The CDR3 totals 15 residues. The DNA for the CDR3 is TGTGCCAGCAGTGATTCCCGAGGGGGTTTCTATGGCTACACCTTC. This encodes CASSDSRGGFYGYTF.

This clone was recorded a few times. The chain links TRBV30 to TRBJ1-2; D perhaps matches TRBD1 (5 bases). The CDR3 totals 18 residues. Germline CDR1 reads GTSNPN; CDR2 reads SVGIG (reference sequence). Trimming removed 3 bases at V and 8 bases at J, with 31 bases between. DNA of the CDR3: TGTGCCTGGAGCCCTCTGCCCGAGGACGGGACTATCTCTAGAGGCTACACCTTC. Translated, it gives CAWSPLPEDGTISRGYTF. Variable domain in full (rest from reference TRBV30 and TRBJ1-2): SQTIHQWPATLVQPVGSPLSLECTVEGTSNPNLYWYRQAAGRGLQLLFYSVGIGQISSEVPQNLSASRPQDRQFILSSKKLLLSDSGFYLCAWSPLPEDGTISRGYTFGSGTRLTVV.

The chain couples TRBV4-3 to TRBJ2-1; 10 bases agree with TRBD1. This CDR3 spans 15 amino acids. The J segment lost 7 bases and the V segment lost 4 bases, leaving 7 bases of the junction unmatched. Germline CDR1 LGHNA, CDR2 YSLEER. CDR3 nucleotide sequence: TGCGCCAGCAGCCCCGGGGACAGGGGAAGGAATGAGCAGTTCTTC. Its translation: CASSPGDRGRNEQFF.

The rearrangement joins TRBV10-1 to TRBJ1-1; D remains ambiguous. Trimming removed 3 bases at V and 1 base at J, with 6 bases between. The CDR3 contains 13 residues. In germline, CDR1 is WNHNN, CDR2 SYGVQD (reference sequence). CDR3 nucleotides: TGCGCCAGCAGTGAAGAGTGGAACACTGAAGCTTTCTTT. Its translation is CASSEEWNTEAFF.

In this sample, this clone turned up once. The chain links TRBV11-1 to TRBJ2-7, with 9 bases identical to TRBD2. CDR3 length: 15 residues. CDR1 and CDR2 (germline): SGHAT, FQDESV (reference sequence). With 6 bases clipped from V and 0 bases from J, the junction kept 6 bases outside the gene matches. CDR3 in amino acids: CASRTGTSFSYEQYF. CDR3 nucleotide sequence: TGTGCCAGCAGGACCGGGACTAGCTTCTCCTACGAGCAGTACTTC.

As for this clone: Since no conserved phenylalanine or tryptophan closes the CDR3, a read error is the likely cause. This rearrangement joins TRBV6-1 to TRBJ2-4; a weak D match, TRBD1 (5 bases). Germline-derived CDR1 and CDR2 are MNHNS and SASEGT. The CDR3 extends over 14 amino acids. DNA of the CDR3: TGTGCCATCAGTGAAGCGTGGGGCCCCCACATTCAGTACGTC. This encodes CAISEAWGPHIQYV.

As concerns this clone: One end of the junction does not line up with germline, which may come from a read error. This chain connects TRBV13 to TRBJ2-5, with TRBD1 as a possible D gene (5 bases). The CDR3 consists of 11 residues. In germline, CDR1 is PRHDT, CDR2 FYEKMQ (reference sequence). The CDR3 spells CASGLRGTQYF. CDR3 nucleotides: TGTGCCAGCGGCTTAAGGGGGACCCAGTACTTC.

The rearrangement uses TRBV6-5 and TRBJ1-2; 11 nucleotides align to TRBD1. V dropped 2 bases and J dropped 5; count of bases not matched to a gene: 7. The germline CDR1 and CDR2 sequences are MNHEY and SVGAGI. The CDR3 sequence is 16 residues long. The CDR3 protein is CASSYRGQGAGYGYTF. In DNA form, the CDR3 reads TGTGCCAGCAGTTACAGAGGACAGGGGGCAGGTTATGGCTACACCTTC.

This clone was observed once. The chain carries TRBV30 and TRBJ2-7, with 9 bases lining up with TRBD1. CDR3 length equals 13 residues. Trimming removed 6 bases from V and 3 bases from J; junction bases left unmatched: 6. Germline V lookup: CDR1 GTSNPN, CDR2 SVGIG (reference sequence). This chain's CDR3 is CACPGQGSYEQYF. CDR3 DNA: TGTGCCTGTCCGGGACAGGGTAGCTACGAGCAGTACTTC.

The chain links TRBV7-9 to TRBJ1-2; D not resolved. V was clipped by 5 bases and J by 8 bases, with 15 bases between them. The CDR3 runs to 13 residues. Germline V gene sequence: CDR1 SEHNR, CDR2 FQNEAQ (reference sequence). In nucleotides, the CDR3 is TGTGCCAGCAGCCAAGATCAGGCCTTCGGCTACACCTTC. Protein: CASSQDQAFGYTF.

The chain links TRBV5-4 to TRBJ1-2, with 9 bases aligning to TRBD1. The germline gives CDR1 SGHNT, CDR2 YYREEE (reference sequence). Losses at the gene ends were 2 bases for V and 4 bases for J; bases not matched to a gene: 6. CDR3 length: 15 amino acids. The CDR3 reads CASSFRTGGFYGYTF. The CDR3 region has the DNA TGTGCCAGCAGCTTCCGAACAGGGGGCTTCTATGGCTACACCTTC.

The CDR3 bases are TGTGCCAGCAGTTTATCTGGCGGGAGGGCCGCCTACAATGAGCAGTTCTTC. Residues: CASSLSGGRAAYNEQFF. V gene TRBV27 combines with J gene TRBJ2-1; 9 bases are a match to TRBD2. The CDR3 extends over 17 amino acids. V shed 0 bases and J 2 bases; nucleotides not matched to a gene: 5. The germline CDR1 and CDR2 sequences are MNHEY and SMNVEV (reference sequence).

This clone was seen more than once but under ten times. The CDR3 DNA reads as TGTGCCAGCAGTGAAGCGCAAGAGTCGCCCCAGCATTTT. This codes for CASSEAQESPQHF. The chain employs TRBV2 and TRBJ1-5; D is uncertain. The V end lost 0 bases, the J end lost 9 bases, and 9 bases lay between the germline ends. This CDR3 region has 13 residues. The germline gives CDR1 SNHLY, CDR2 FYNNEI.

This rearrangement joins TRBV14 to TRBJ2-5, with TRBD1 as a possible D gene (6 bases). The tail of the sequence fits TRBJ2-7 better, so the J call may be wrong. This CDR3 contains 20 residues. The germline gives CDR1 SGHDN, CDR2 FVKESK. CDR3 DNA sequence: TGTGCCAGCAGCCAAGATCTCGGACACGGATGGGGGCTTAGCTCCTACGAGCAGTACTTC. Amino acid sequence: CASSQDLGHGWGLSSYEQYF.

This chain connects TRBV19 to TRBJ1-1; weak D call: TRBD1 (6 bases). The V end lost 9 bases, the J end lost 6 bases, and 17 bases lay between the germline ends. The length of the CDR3 is 13 residues. Germline values: CDR1 LNHDA, CDR2 SQIVND (reference sequence). The CDR3 region is CASTTGRGSEAFF. CDR3 bases: TGTGCCAGCACAACAGGGAGGGGTTCTGAAGCTTTCTTT.

This clone occurred a few times. The chain carries TRBV20-1 and TRBJ2-1; 8 bases agree with TRBD1. Losses at the gene ends were 8 bases for V and 9 bases for J; bases not matched to a gene: 6. Germline V gene sequence: CDR1 DFQATT, CDR2 SNEGSKA (reference sequence). The CDR3 totals 11 residues. The chain's CDR3 is CSTRTGREQFF. CDR3 coding DNA: TGCAGTACAAGGACAGGGCGTGAGCAGTTCTTC.

The table lists this clone with a count of one. J is TRBJ1-1 and V is TRBV6-5; tentative D call: TRBD1 (5 bases). This CDR3 region has 12 residues. Trimming shortened V by 7 bases and J by 8 bases, and 14 bases separated the two germline ends. Germline V gives CDR1 MNHEY, CDR2 SVGAGI. The DNA for the CDR3 is TGTGCCAGCACCCCCCGGGCAGGGGAAGCTTTCTTT. Its translation is CASTPRAGEAFF.

CDR3 residues: CASRDYPSPNEQFF. The CDR3 bases are TGTGCCAGCCGGGACTACCCTTCCCCGAATGAGCAGTTCTTC. This sequence joins TRBV11-2 and TRBJ2-1, with TRBD2 matching 7 bases. Germline V lookup: CDR1 SGHAT, CDR2 FQNNGV. The CDR3 totals 14 residues. The V and J ends lost 8 bases and 7 bases, in that order; junction bases with no gene match: 11.